This record concerns one T cell receptor beta chain sequence. No antigen is known for it. Between the trimmed V and J ends, which lost 3 bases and 0 bases, there was a span of 3 bases. There are 13 residues in the CDR3. Germline CDR1 SQVTM, CDR2 ANQGSEA. The data originate from a study of T cell responses to AZD1222 COVID-19 vaccine. Produced via immunoSEQ multiplex PCR; TCRdb's table is partial and in-frame only. This table holds 150,000 or so clones, 90% to 95% found once. Second-dose groups at about 4 or about 12 weeks were pooled. Overall study results and limits: White British ancestry dominated among donors, who included more females, and clonal diversity was possibly underestimated.

The clonotype originates from an adult who received the AZD1222 COVID-19 vaccine. The chain couples TRBV29-1 to TRBJ2-6; D is unresolved. Here the sequenced sample was peripheral blood, taken 28 days after the second AZD1222 dose. CDR3 in amino acids: CSVDISGANVLTF. Written as DNA, the CDR3 is TGCAGCGTTGATATCTCTGGGGCCAACGTCCTGACTTTC.